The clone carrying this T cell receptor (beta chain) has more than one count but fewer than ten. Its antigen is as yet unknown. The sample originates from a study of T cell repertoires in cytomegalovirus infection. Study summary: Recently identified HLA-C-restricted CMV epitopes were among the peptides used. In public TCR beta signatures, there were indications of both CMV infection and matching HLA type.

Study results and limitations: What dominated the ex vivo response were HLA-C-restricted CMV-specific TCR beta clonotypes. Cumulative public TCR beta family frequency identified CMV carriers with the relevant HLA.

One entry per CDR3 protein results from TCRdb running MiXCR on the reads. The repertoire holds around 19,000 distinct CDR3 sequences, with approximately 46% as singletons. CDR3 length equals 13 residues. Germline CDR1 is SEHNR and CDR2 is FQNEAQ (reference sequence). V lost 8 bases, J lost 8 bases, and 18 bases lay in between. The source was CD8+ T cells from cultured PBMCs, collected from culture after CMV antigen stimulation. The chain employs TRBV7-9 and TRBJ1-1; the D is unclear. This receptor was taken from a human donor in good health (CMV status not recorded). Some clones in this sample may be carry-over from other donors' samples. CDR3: CASSIVGGVEAFF. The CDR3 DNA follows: TGTGCCAGCTCCATAGTAGGCGGAGTCGAAGCTTTCTTT.